The rows below give T cell receptor beta chains drawn from one sample of a study of T cells after yellow fever vaccination. TCRdb ran MiXCR on the 5' RACE reads and lists one entry per CDR3 protein. The sample holds hundreds of thousands of distinct CDR3 sequences; approximately 19% are singletons and the top ten take 15% to 20%. This specimen consisted of PBMCs, obtained before the yellow fever booster vaccination. The receptors derive from a man aged 18 to 35 who received the YFV17D yellow fever vaccine. Both conserved end residues are part of each CDR3. Each record gives: J gene, clone size, D gene, V gene, CDR3 protein, CDR3 DNA. A D gene is named only where the DNA matches it firmly. Size is omitted from some rows. Given values are once, few, many or a class for expanded clones.

TRBJ2-5,-,TRBD1,TRBV7-2,CASSQSMGQPPETQYF,TGTGCCAGCAGCCAGTCAATGGGACAGCCCCCGGAGACCCAGTACTTC
TRBJ1-2,many,-,TRBV4-2,CASSQDKFYGYTF,TGTGCCAGCAGCCAAGATAAATTCTATGGCTACACCTTC
TRBJ2-6,-,-,TRBV15,CATVPHTYPSGANVLTF,TGTGCCACCGTACCTCACACCTATCCCTCTGGGGCCAACGTCCTGACTTTC
TRBJ1-2,-,TRBD1,TRBV19,CASSIRQGNGYTF,TGTGCCAGTAGTATACGACAGGGCAATGGCTACACCTTC
TRBJ2-3,-,TRBD2,TRBV11-1,CASSLASSGGTDTQYF,TGTGCCAGCAGCTTAGCGTCTAGCGGGGGCACAGATACGCAGTATTTT
TRBJ2-5,few,-,TRBV5-1,CASSLLSRNEETQYF,TGCGCCAGCAGCTTGTTGTCGAGGAATGAAGAGACCCAGTACTTC
TRBJ1-5,few,-,TRBV9,CASSVSINQPQHF,TGTGCCAGCAGCGTGTCTATCAATCAGCCCCAGCATTTT
TRBJ2-3,-,TRBD1,TRBV20-1,CSARGDRGLTDTQYF,TGCAGTGCTAGAGGGGACAGGGGGCTCACAGATACGCAGTATTTT
TRBJ1-2,-,TRBD1,TRBV3-1,CASSQVRQGDGYTF,TGTGCCAGCAGCCAAGTCCGACAGGGTGATGGCTACACCTTC
TRBJ2-3,few,-,TRBV7-2,CASSLALVGGGTDTQYF,TGTGCCAGCAGCTTAGCTCTCGTGGGCGGGGGCACAGATACGCAGTATTTT
TRBJ2-5,-,-,TRBV18,CASSPLAGTETQYF,TGTGCCAGCTCACCCTTGGCAGGGACGGAGACCCAGTACTTC
TRBJ2-5,many,-,TRBV7-2,CASSPGVPRGTQYF,TGTGCCAGCAGCCCAGGGGTCCCTCGGGGGACCCAGTACTTC
TRBJ1-1,-,-,TRBV5-6,CASSPGGVVTEAFF,TGTGCCAGCAGCCCCGGGGGGGTTGTCACTGAAGCTTTCTTT
TRBJ2-1,few,-,TRBV29-1,CSVDLGISYNEQFF,TGCAGCGTTGATCTAGGAATCTCCTACAATGAGCAGTTCTTC
TRBJ2-5,-,-,TRBV12-3/TRBV12-4,CASTWTAEETQYF,TGTGCCAGCACTTGGACAGCCGAGGAGACCCAGTACTTC
TRBJ2-3,-,-,TRBV27,CASSFLVNTDTQYF,TGTGCCAGCAGTTTTTTGGTCAACACAGATACGCAGTATTTT
TRBJ1-6,-,-,TRBV20-1,CSAPSPGSADSPLHF,TGCAGTGCTCCTTCCCCCGGGTCCGCCGATTCACCCCTCCACTTT
TRBJ1-1,-,-,TRBV18,CASSLAENEAFF,TGTGCCAGCTCACTCGCGGAAAATGAAGCTTTCTTT
TRBJ1-2,-,-,TRBV10-3,CAIKTGHGYTF,TGTGCCATCAAGACAGGACATGGCTACACCTTC
TRBJ2-2,few,TRBD1,TRBV12-3/TRBV12-4,CASSATGAAGELFF,TGTGCCAGCAGTGCTACAGGGGCAGCCGGGGAGCTGTTTTTT
TRBJ2-5,once,-,TRBV25-1,CASSESSQETQYF,TGTGCCAGCAGTGAATCTTCTCAAGAGACCCAGTACTTC
TRBJ2-2,many,-,TRBV5-1,CASRPGGTGELFF,TGCGCCAGCCGACCTGGTGGCACCGGGGAGCTGTTTTTT
TRBJ2-1,-,TRBD1,TRBV25-1,CASSQTGGRANEQFF,TGTGCCAGCAGCCAGACAGGGGGTAGGGCGAATGAGCAGTTCTTC
TRBJ2-5,-,TRBD2,TRBV15,CATSRERASGAYQETQYF,TGTGCCACCAGCAGAGAGAGGGCTAGCGGGGCGTACCAAGAGACCCAGTACTTC
TRBJ2-3,-,TRBD2,TRBV6-6,CASSYLGLAGPTDTQYF,TGTGCCAGCAGTTATCTGGGCCTAGCGGGGCCCACAGATACGCAGTATTTT
TRBJ1-5,few,TRBD1,TRBV6-6,CASRGGTGGNQPQHF,TGTGCCAGCCGAGGCGGGACAGGGGGCAATCAGCCCCAGCATTTT
TRBJ2-1,-,-,TRBV7-6,CASSLGARPGKNEQFF,TGTGCCAGCAGCTTAGGGGCTAGACCTGGGAAAAATGAGCAGTTCTTC
TRBJ1-4,few,TRBD1,TRBV7-9,CASSLSNRGLGEKLFF,TGTGCCAGCAGCTTATCGAACAGGGGATTAGGTGAAAAACTGTTTTTT
TRBJ2-5,-,TRBD2,TRBV2,CASRQLAGGPETQYF,TGTGCCAGCAGGCAACTAGCGGGGGGGCCCGAGACCCAGTACTTC
TRBJ1-1,-,-,TRBV5-6,CASSLEGSRNTEAFF,TGTGCCAGCAGCTTGGAAGGCAGCCGGAACACTGAAGCTTTCTTT
TRBJ1-5,-,TRBD1,TRBV7-8,CASSSGGMFQPQHF,TGTGCCAGCAGCTCAGGGGGGATGTTTCAGCCCCAGCATTTT
TRBJ2-1,few,-,TRBV5-1,CASSFTDSGDEQFF,TGCGCCAGCAGCTTTACAGACTCGGGCGATGAGCAGTTCTTC
TRBJ1-1,few,-,TRBV7-9,CASSLGEIGSDTEAFF,TGTGCCAGCAGCTTAGGTGAGATAGGCTCTGACACTGAAGCTTTCTTT
TRBJ2-1,-,-,TRBV14,CASSQRSYNEQFF,TGTGCCAGCAGCCAACGCTCCTACAATGAGCAGTTCTTC
TRBJ2-2,few,-,TRBV4-1,CASSQDLAGPTNTGELFF,TGCGCCAGCAGCCAAGATCTCGCAGGGCCTACGAACACCGGGGAGCTGTTTTTT